This is a list of T cell receptor beta chains from one sample in a study of blood T cell repertoires in COVID-19. The repertoire was sequenced with immunoSEQ multiplex PCR; TCRdb's copy has only in-frame clones and lacks some. This sample has approximately 200,000 clones; more than 70% occur once, and the top ten carry roughly 2.5%. Sequenced: peripheral blood. The source of these receptors is a woman aged 55 to 70 with acute or convalescent COVID-19. The CDR3 runs from the conserved cysteine through the conserved F or W. A D gene is named only where the DNA matches it firmly. Part of the rows lack a size; the others show once, few, many or a class for expanded clones.

abundance	d_gene	v_gene	j_gene	CDR3nt	CDR3aa
NA	TRBD1	TRBV2	TRBJ2-7	TGTGCCAGCGCCCGGGACAGGGGTAATGACGAGCAGTACTTC	CASARDRGNDEQYF
NA	NA	TRBV18	TRBJ2-5	TGTGCCAGCTCACCAGAGCTTCGAGAGACCCAGTACTTC	CASSPELRETQYF
NA	TRBD1	TRBV6-4	TRBJ2-5	TGTGCCAGCAGCCGGGACAGACAAGAGACCCAGTACTTC	CASSRDRQETQYF
NA	NA	TRBV10-1	TRBJ1-3	TGCGCCAGCTCAAGGGATCAGGGAGGTGGAAACACCATATATTTT	CASSRDQGGGNTIYF
NA	TRBD2	TRBV7-3	TRBJ2-1	TGTGCCAGCAGCCTAGGACTAGATTACAATGAGCAGTTCTTC	CASSLGLDYNEQFF
NA	TRBD2	TRBV10-2	TRBJ2-3	TGCGCCAGCAGGGCTAGCGGGAGGTCCGGGGATACGCAGTATTTT	CASRASGRSGDTQYF
NA	TRBD1	TRBV3-1/TRBV3-2	TRBJ2-5	TGTGCCAGCAGCCAAGATGGGACAGGGGCAGAGACCCAGTACTTC	CASSQDGTGAETQYF
NA	TRBD2	TRBV7-2	TRBJ2-7	TGTGCCAGCAGCTCTAGCGGGAGCGAGCAGTACTTC	CASSSSGSEQYF
once	TRBD2	TRBV19	TRBJ2-3	TGTGCCAGTAGTAAAGGGACTAGCGGCCGAGATACGCAGTATTTT	CASSKGTSGRDTQYF
NA	NA	TRBV7-2	TRBJ2-7	TGTGCCAGCAGCTTGCTCGACAGGCACGAGCAGTACTTC	CASSLLDRHEQYF
NA	TRBD1	TRBV7-2	TRBJ1-5	TGTGCCAGCAGCTTAGCTGGGACAGGGAGCAATCAGCCCCAGCATTTT	CASSLAGTGSNQPQHF
NA	TRBD1	TRBV6-5	TRBJ1-1	TGTGCCAGCATAGCCGGGACAGGAGATGAAGCTTTCTTT	CASIAGTGDEAFF
NA	TRBD1	TRBV24-1	TRBJ1-2	TGTGCCGTCGGGACAGGGGGAATCGGGGGCTACACCTTC	CAVGTGGIGGYTF
few	NA	TRBV2	TRBJ1-6	TGTGCCAGCAGAGGGGTCAAGAAATGGAATTCACCCCTCCACTTT	CASRGVKKWNSPLHF
NA	TRBD2	TRBV6-4	TRBJ2-1	TGTGCCAGCAGTGACTCTGGGACTAGCGGGAACAATGAGCAGTTCTTC	CASSDSGTSGNNEQFF
once	TRBD1	TRBV11-2	TRBJ2-5	TGTGCCAGCAGCCCCGACAGGGGATGGGAGACCCAGTACTTC	CASSPDRGWETQYF
NA	TRBD2	TRBV18	TRBJ2-5	TGTGCCAGCTCACCAATGCGTCTAGCGGGTGGAGAGACCCAGTACTTC	CASSPMRLAGGETQYF
NA	NA	TRBV5-1	TRBJ2-7	TGCGCCAGCAGCCGATTAAGGGGGGGCGAGCAGTACTTC	CASSRLRGGEQYF
NA	NA	TRBV21-1	TRBJ1-1	TGTGCCAGCAGCAAAGTTCAGGGGACCCGTGAAGCTTTCTTT	CASSKVQGTREAFF
NA	TRBD1	TRBV7-3	TRBJ2-7	TGTGCCAGCAGCCCGGTAGGGGGCGGCTACGAGCAGTACTTC	CASSPVGGGYEQYF
NA	NA	TRBV30	TRBJ1-3	TGTGCCTGGAGCTCAGGGGTGAGCTCTGGAAACACCATATATTTT	CAWSSGVSSGNTIYF
NA	TRBD1	TRBV11-3	TRBJ2-1	TGTGCCAGCAGCTTAGTGGGACAGGGGTACAATGAGCAGTTCTTC	CASSLVGQGYNEQFF
NA	TRBD1	TRBV6-5	TRBJ2-7	TGTGCCAGCAGTTATGGAAGGGGACAGACGAACGAGCAGTACTTC	CASSYGRGQTNEQYF
NA	NA	TRBV10-2	TRBJ1-1	TGCGCCAGCAATCAGGGGATGGGGACTGAAGCTTTCTTT	CASNQGMGTEAFF
NA	TRBD1	TRBV7-2	TRBJ1-4	TGTGCCAGCAGCAACCGGGACAGGGGGCTTAGTAATGAAAAACTGTTTTTT	CASSNRDRGLSNEKLFF
NA	NA	TRBV7-9	TRBJ1-1	TGTGCCAGCAGCTTATCAGGGGATATTGAAGCTTTCTTT	CASSLSGDIEAFF
NA	NA	TRBV12-3/TRBV12-4	TRBJ2-1	TGTGCCAGCAGTTTAAAATTATACAATGAGCAGTTCTTC	CASSLKLYNEQFF